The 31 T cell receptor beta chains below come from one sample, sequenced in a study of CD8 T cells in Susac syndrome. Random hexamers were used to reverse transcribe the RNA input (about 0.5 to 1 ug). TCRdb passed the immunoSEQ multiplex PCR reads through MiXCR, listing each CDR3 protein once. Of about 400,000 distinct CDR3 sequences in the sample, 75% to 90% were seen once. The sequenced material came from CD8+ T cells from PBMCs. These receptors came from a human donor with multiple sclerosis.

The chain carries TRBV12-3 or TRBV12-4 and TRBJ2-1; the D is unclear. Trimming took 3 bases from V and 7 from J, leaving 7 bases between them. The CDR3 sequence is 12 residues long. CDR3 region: CASSFGTNEQFF. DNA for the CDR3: TGTGCCAGCAGTTTCGGTACGAATGAGCAGTTCTTC.

The CDR3 DNA sequence: TGCGCCAGCAGCTTGACCGACGGGGCCAGAGTAGCGTACGAGCAGTACTTC. Protein product: CASSLTDGARVAYEQYF. The chain has TRBV4-1 and TRBJ2-7, with D tentatively TRBD1 or TRBD2 (5 bases each). V dropped 5 bases and J dropped 4 bases, with 24 bases sitting between them. Germline V gene data show CDR1 as MGHRA and CDR2 as YSYEKL. CDR3 size: 17 residues.

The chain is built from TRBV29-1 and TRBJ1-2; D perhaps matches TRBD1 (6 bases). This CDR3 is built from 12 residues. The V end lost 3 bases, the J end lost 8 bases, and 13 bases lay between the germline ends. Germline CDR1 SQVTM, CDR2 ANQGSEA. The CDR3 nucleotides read TGCAGCGTTGAGGCCGGGACAATCGGCTACACCTTC. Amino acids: CSVEAGTIGYTF.

CDR3 sequence: CASSFDGGRVFNEQYF. The CDR3, as DNA: TGTGCCAGCAGCTTCGACGGCGGGAGGGTGTTCAACGAGCAGTACTTC. This sequence joins TRBV5-6 and TRBJ2-7, with 9 positions matching TRBD2. The germline V gene encodes CDR1 SGHDT and CDR2 YYEEEE. CDR3 length: 16 amino acids. V dropped 2 bases and J dropped 5; count of bases not matched to a gene: 11. Together with reference TRBV5-6 and TRBJ2-7, the CDR3 gives the full variable domain: DAGVTQSPTHLIKTRGQQVTLRCSPKSGHDTVSWYQQALGQGPQFIFQYYEEEERQRGNFPDRFSGHQFPNYSSELNVNALLLGDSALYLCASSFDGGRVFNEQYFGPGTRLTVT.

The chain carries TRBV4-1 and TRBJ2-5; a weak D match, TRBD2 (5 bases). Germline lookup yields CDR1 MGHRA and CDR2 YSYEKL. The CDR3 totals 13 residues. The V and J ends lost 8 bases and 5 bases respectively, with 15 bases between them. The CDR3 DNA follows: TGCGCCAGCTCCGTCAGGCGGGTCGAGACCCAGTACTTC. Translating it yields CASSVRRVETQYF.

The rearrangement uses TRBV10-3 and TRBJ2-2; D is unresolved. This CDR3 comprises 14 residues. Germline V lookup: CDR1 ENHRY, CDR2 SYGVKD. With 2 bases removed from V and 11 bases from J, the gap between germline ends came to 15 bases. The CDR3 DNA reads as TGTGCCATCAGTGAGCTAAAGGATACGCCCGAGCTGTTTTTT. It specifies CAISELKDTPELFF.

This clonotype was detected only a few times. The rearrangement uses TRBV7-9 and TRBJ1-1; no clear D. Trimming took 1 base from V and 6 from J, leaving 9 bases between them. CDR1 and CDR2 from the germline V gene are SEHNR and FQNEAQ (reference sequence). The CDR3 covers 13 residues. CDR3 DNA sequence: TGTGCCAGCAGCTTAGGAGGGAGACCTGAAGCTTTCTTT. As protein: CASSLGGRPEAFF.

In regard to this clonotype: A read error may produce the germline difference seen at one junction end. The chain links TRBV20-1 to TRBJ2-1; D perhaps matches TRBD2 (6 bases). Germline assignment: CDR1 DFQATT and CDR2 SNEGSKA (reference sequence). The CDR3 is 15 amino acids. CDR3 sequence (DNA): TGCAGTGCGAGAGCGGGCGGTTCCACCTACAATGAGCAGTTCTTC. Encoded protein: CSARAGGSTYNEQFF.

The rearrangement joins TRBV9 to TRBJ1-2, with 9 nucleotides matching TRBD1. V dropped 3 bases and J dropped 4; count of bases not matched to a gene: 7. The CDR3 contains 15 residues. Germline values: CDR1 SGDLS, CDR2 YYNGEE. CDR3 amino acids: CASSGTGTGSYGYTF. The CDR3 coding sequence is TGTGCCAGCAGCGGGACCGGGACAGGGAGCTATGGCTACACCTTC.

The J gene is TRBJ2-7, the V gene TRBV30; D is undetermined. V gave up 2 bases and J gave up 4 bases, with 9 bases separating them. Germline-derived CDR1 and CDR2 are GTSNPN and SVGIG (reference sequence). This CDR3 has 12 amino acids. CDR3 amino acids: CAWSPSNYEQYF. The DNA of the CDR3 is TGTGCCTGGAGTCCGTCAAATTACGAGCAGTACTTC.

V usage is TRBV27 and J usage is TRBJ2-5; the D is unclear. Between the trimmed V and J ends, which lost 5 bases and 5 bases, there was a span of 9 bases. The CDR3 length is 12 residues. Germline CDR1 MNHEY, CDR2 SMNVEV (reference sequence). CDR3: CASSVVGETQYF. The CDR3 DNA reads TGTGCCAGCAGTGTCGTAGGGGAGACCCAGTACTTC.

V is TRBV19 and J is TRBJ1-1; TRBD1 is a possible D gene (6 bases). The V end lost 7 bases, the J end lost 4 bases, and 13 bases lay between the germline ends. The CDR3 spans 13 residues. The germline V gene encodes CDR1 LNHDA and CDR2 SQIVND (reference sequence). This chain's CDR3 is CASKTGPSTEAFF. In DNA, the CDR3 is TGTGCCAGTAAGACAGGTCCGAGCACTGAAGCTTTCTTT.

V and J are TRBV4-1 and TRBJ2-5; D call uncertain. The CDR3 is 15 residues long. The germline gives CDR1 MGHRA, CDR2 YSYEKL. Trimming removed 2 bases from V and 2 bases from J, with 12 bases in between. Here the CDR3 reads CASSQIIRVQETQYF. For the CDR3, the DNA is TGCGCCAGCAGCCAAATTATAAGGGTTCAAGAGACCCAGTACTTC.

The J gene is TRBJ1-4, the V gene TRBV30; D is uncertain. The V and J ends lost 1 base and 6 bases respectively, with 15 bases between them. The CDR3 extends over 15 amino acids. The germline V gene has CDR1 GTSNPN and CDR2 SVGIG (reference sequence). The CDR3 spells CAWSENTTPDEKLFF. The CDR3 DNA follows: TGTGCCTGGAGTGAGAACACAACCCCGGATGAAAAACTGTTTTTT. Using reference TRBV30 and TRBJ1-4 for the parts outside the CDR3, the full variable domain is SQTIHQWPATLVQPVGSPLSLECTVEGTSNPNLYWYRQAAGRGLQLLFYSVGIGQISSEVPQNLSASRPQDRQFILSSKKLLLSDSGFYLCAWSENTTPDEKLFFGSGTQLSVL.

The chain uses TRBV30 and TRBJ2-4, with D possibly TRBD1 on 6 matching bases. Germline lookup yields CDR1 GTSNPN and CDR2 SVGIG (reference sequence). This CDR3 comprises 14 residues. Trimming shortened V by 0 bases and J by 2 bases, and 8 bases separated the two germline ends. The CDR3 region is CAWSVQGSKNIQYF. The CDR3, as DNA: TGTGCCTGGAGTGTACAGGGTTCCAAAAACATTCAGTACTTC. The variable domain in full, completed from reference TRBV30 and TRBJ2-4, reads SQTIHQWPATLVQPVGSPLSLECTVEGTSNPNLYWYRQAAGRGLQLLFYSVGIGQISSEVPQNLSASRPQDRQFILSSKKLLLSDSGFYLCAWSVQGSKNIQYFGAGTRLSVL.

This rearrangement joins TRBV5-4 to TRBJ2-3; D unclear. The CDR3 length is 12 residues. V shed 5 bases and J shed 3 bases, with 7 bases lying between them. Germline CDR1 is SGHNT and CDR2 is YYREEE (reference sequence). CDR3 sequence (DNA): TGTGCCAGCAGGTCCGGTACAGATACGCAGTATTTT. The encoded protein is CASRSGTDTQYF. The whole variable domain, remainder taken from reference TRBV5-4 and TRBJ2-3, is ETGVTQSPTHLIKTRGQQVTLRCSSQSGHNTVSWYQQALGQGPQFIFQYYREEENGRGNFPPRFSGLQFPNYSSELNVNALELDDSALYLCASRSGTDTQYFGPGTRLTVL.

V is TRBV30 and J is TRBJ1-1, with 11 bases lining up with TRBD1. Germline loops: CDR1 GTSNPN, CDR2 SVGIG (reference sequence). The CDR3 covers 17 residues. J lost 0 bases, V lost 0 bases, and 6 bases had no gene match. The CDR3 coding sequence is TGTGCCTGGAGTGTATCTTGGACAGGGGGCTTGAACACTGAAGCTTTCTTT. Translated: CAWSVSWTGGLNTEAFF. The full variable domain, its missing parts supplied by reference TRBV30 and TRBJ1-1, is SQTIHQWPATLVQPVGSPLSLECTVEGTSNPNLYWYRQAAGRGLQLLFYSVGIGQISSEVPQNLSASRPQDRQFILSSKKLLLSDSGFYLCAWSVSWTGGLNTEAFFGQGTRLTVV.

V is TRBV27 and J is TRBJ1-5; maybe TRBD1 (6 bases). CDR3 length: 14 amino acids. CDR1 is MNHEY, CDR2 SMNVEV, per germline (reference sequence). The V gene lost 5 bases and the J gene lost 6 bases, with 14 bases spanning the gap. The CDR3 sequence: CASSIQGRGQPQHF. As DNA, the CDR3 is TGTGCCAGCAGTATACAGGGTCGGGGTCAGCCCCAGCATTTT.

This CDR3 is CASSETGREGGRTEAFF. CDR3 nucleotides: TGTGCCAGCAGTGAAACTGGCAGGGAGGGCGGTCGCACTGAAGCTTTCTTT. This rearrangement joins TRBV6-1 to TRBJ1-1; maybe TRBD1 (5 bases). CDR1 and CDR2 (germline): MNHNS, SASEGT. Trimming shortened V by 2 bases and J by 4 bases, and 20 bases separated the two germline ends. This CDR3 is built from 17 residues.

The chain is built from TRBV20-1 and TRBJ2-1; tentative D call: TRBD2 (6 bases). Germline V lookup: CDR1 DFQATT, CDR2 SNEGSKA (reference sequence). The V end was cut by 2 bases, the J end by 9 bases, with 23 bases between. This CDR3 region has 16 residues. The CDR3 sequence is CSARIGSSGWSSEQFF. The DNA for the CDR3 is TGCAGTGCTAGAATAGGATCCAGCGGGTGGAGTAGTGAGCAGTTCTTC.

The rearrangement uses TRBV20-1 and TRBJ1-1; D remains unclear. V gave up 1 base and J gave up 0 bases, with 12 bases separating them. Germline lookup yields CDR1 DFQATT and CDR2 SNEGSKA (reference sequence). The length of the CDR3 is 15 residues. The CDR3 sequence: CSARGETEVNTEAFF. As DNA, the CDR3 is TGCAGTGCTAGAGGAGAGACCGAGGTGAACACTGAAGCTTTCTTT.

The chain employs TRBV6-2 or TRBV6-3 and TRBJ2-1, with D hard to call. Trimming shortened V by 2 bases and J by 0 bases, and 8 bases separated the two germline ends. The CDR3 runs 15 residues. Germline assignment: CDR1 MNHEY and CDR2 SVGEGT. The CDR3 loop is CASSYSLSSYNEQFF. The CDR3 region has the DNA TGTGCCAGCAGTTACAGCCTCAGCTCCTACAATGAGCAGTTCTTC.

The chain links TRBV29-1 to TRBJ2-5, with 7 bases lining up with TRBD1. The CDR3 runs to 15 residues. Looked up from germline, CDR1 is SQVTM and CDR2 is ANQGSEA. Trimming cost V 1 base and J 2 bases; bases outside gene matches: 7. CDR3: CSVEGESQGQETQYF. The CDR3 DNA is TGCAGCGTTGAAGGGGAATCACAGGGGCAAGAGACCCAGTACTTC. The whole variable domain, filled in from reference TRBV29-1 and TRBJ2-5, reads SAVISQKPSRDICQRGTSLTIQCQVDSQVTMMFWYRQQPGQSLTLIATANQGSEATYESGFVIDKFPISRPNLTFSTLTVSNMSPEDSSIYLCSVEGESQGQETQYFGPGTRLLVL.

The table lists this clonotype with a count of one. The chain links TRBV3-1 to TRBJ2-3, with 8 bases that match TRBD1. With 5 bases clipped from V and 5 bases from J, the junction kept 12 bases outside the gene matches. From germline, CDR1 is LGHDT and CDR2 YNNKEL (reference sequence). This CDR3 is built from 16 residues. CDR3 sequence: CASSSPQWTGKDTQYF. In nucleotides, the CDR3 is TGTGCCAGCAGCTCACCTCAATGGACAGGGAAAGATACGCAGTATTTT.

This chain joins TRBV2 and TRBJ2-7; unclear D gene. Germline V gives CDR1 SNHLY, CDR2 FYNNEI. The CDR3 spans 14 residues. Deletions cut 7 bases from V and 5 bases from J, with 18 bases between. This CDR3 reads CASNPKGLSHEQYF. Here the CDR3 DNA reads TGTGCCAGCAACCCGAAAGGCCTCAGTCACGAGCAGTACTTC.

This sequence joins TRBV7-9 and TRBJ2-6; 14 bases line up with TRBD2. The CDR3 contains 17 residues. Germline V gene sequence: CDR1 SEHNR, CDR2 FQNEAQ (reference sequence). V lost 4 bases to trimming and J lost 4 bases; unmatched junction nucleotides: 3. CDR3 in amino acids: CASSSTSGRDGANVLTF. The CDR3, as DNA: TGTGCCAGCAGCTCGACTAGCGGGAGGGACGGGGCCAACGTCCTGACTTTC.

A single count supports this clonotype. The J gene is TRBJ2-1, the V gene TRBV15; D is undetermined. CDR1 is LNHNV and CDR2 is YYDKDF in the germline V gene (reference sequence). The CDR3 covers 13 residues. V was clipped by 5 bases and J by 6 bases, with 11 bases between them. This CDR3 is CATSGRGANEQFF. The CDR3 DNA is TGTGCCACCAGCGGGCGAGGCGCCAATGAGCAGTTCTTC.

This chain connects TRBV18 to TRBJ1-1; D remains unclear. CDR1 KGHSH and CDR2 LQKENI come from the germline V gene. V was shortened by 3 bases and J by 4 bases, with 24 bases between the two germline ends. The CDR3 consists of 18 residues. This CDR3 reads CASSPPYSTGGVTTEAFF. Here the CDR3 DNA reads TGTGCCAGCTCACCTCCATATTCCACCGGTGGAGTGACCACTGAAGCTTTCTTT.

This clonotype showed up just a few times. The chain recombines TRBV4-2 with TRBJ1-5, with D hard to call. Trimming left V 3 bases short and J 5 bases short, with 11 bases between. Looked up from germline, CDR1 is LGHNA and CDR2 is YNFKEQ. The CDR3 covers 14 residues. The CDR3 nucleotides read TGTGCCAGCAGCCAGCGGGGAGGTCATCAGCCCCAGCATTTT. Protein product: CASSQRGGHQPQHF.

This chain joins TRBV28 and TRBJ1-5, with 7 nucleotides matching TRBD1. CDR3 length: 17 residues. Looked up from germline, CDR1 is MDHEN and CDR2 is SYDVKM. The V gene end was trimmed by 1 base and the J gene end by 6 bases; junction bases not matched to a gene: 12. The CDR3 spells CASSLFRWQGGGQPQHF. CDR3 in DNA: TGTGCCAGCAGTTTATTTAGATGGCAGGGGGGAGGTCAGCCCCAGCATTTT.

The CDR3 bases are TGTGCCAGCAGCGGGGACACGTTTCCCTACGAGCAGTACTTC. Protein product: CASSGDTFPYEQYF. This chain connects TRBV11-2 to TRBJ2-7; a possible D gene is TRBD1 (6 bases). Between the trimmed V and J ends, which lost 5 bases and 2 bases, there was a span of 13 bases. CDR1 SGHAT and CDR2 FQNNGV come from the germline V gene. CDR3 size: 14 residues.